The rows below give T cell receptor beta chains drawn from one sample of a study of cytomegalovirus exposure and HLA in healthy donors. Produced via immunoSEQ multiplex PCR; TCRdb's table is partial and in-frame only. The table records 150,000 to 200,000 clones, over 70% of them present only once. Specimen: PBMCs. These receptors all stem from a woman aged 50 to 60 in good health and CMV-seropositive. The CDR3 runs from the conserved cysteine through the conserved F or W. The order of the fields is clone size, J gene, V gene, D gene, CDR3 protein, CDR3 DNA. A D gene is named only where the DNA matches it firmly. Clone size appears in some rows only: once, few, many, or a class for an expanded clone.

. | TRBJ2-1 | TRBV27 | . | CASSLGTGEREQFF | TGTGCCAGCAGTTTGGGTACGGGGGAGCGAGAGCAGTTCTTC
. | TRBJ2-3 | TRBV18 | TRBD2 | CASSPSGDTQYF | TGTGCCAGCTCCCCTAGCGGGGATACGCAGTATTTT
. | TRBJ1-5 | TRBV13 | . | CASNIGQSNQPQHF | TGTGCCAGCAATATCGGACAGAGCAATCAGCCCCAGCATTTT
. | TRBJ1-2 | TRBV6-5 | . | CASSYSRGPYGYTF | TGTGCCAGCAGTTACTCCCGGGGTCCCTATGGCTACACCTTC
few | TRBJ2-2 | TRBV11-3 | . | CASSASSGELFF | TGTGCCAGCAGCGCAAGCTCCGGGGAGCTGTTTTTT
. | TRBJ2-1 | TRBV6-5 | TRBD2 | CASRLSGGGNEQFF | TGTGCCAGCAGGCTATCGGGGGGGGGCAATGAGCAGTTCTTC
. | TRBJ2-4 | TRBV5-1 | TRBD2 | CASSLSGGPYLAKNIQYF | TGCGCCAGCAGCCTAAGCGGGGGCCCTTATCTAGCCAAAAACATTCAGTACTTC
few | TRBJ2-5 | TRBV18 | TRBD2 | CASSPQGGDETQYF | TGTGCCAGCTCACCACAGGGAGGGGATGAGACCCAGTACTTC
. | TRBJ1-1 | TRBV20-1 | . | CSAREEEGAFF | TGCAGTGCTAGGGAAGAGGAGGGAGCTTTCTTT
. | TRBJ2-7 | TRBV9 | TRBD2 | CASSVSTSGPYEQYF | TGTGCCAGCAGCGTTTCTACTAGCGGGCCGTACGAGCAGTACTTC
. | TRBJ1-6 | TRBV18 | . | CASSQGLRIYNSPLHF | TGTGCCAGCTCTCAAGGACTCAGGATCTATAATTCACCCCTCCACTTT
few | TRBJ2-1 | TRBV13 | TRBD2 | CASSFGRGGLNEQFF | TGTGCCAGCAGCTTCGGGCGGGGGGGCCTCAATGAGCAGTTCTTC
. | TRBJ2-3 | TRBV13 | . | CASAGQSEPDTQYF | TGTGCCAGCGCCGGACAGTCTGAACCAGATACGCAGTATTTT
. | TRBJ1-5 | TRBV10-3 | TRBD1 | CAISGDRGSNQPQHF | TGTGCCATCAGTGGAGACAGGGGAAGCAATCAGCCCCAGCATTTT
few | TRBJ1-2 | TRBV2 | . | CASSPLNPNYGYTF | TGTGCCAGCAGTCCGCTAAATCCGAACTATGGCTACACCTTC
. | TRBJ1-2 | TRBV5-4 | . | CASSPDDYYGYTF | TGTGCCAGCAGCCCTGACGACTACTATGGCTACACCTTC
. | TRBJ2-2 | TRBV5-1 | . | CASSSYGIPGWELFF | TGCGCCAGCAGCTCCTACGGGATCCCCGGTTGGGAGCTGTTTTTT
. | TRBJ1-2 | TRBV9 | . | CASSNPQGEGYTF | TGTGCCAGCAGCAACCCCCAGGGCGAAGGCTACACCTTC
few | TRBJ1-1 | TRBV4-2 | . | CASSQERGGAFF | TGTGCCAGCAGCCAAGAGCGGGGGGGGGCTTTCTTT
. | TRBJ1-2 | TRBV6-1 | . | CASSEGWEYYGYTF | TGTGCCAGCAGTGAAGGGTGGGAGTACTATGGCTACACCTTC
. | TRBJ2-2 | TRBV5-1 | . | CASSPGVIAGELFF | TGCGCCAGCAGCCCCGGGGTTATCGCCGGGGAGCTGTTTTTT
. | TRBJ2-5 | TRBV4-2 | TRBD2 | CASSNEEGGGVRETQYF | TGTGCCAGCAGCAACGAAGAGGGCGGGGGAGTCCGAGAGACCCAGTACTTC
. | TRBJ1-1 | TRBV10-3 | TRBD1 | CAISGSDRGKTEAFF | TGTGCCATCAGTGGCTCAGACAGGGGTAAAACTGAAGCTTTCTTT
. | TRBJ1-1 | TRBV5-1 | TRBD1 | CASSVGQGTEAFF | TGCGCCAGCAGCGTCGGACAGGGCACTGAAGCTTTCTTT
. | TRBJ2-3 | TRBV5-1 | TRBD1 | CASSLTGTEGQYF | TGCGCCAGCAGCTTGACCGGGACAGAGGGGCAGTATTTT
. | TRBJ2-1 | TRBV4-1 | TRBD2 | CASSQEGLVFGGGEQFF | TGCGCCAGCAGCCAAGAGGGACTAGTGTTTGGGGGGGGTGAGCAGTTCTTC
. | TRBJ1-2 | TRBV2 | . | CASSPTGAYNYGYTF | TGTGCCAGCAGCCCGACAGGAGCGTATAACTATGGCTACACCTTC
. | TRBJ2-5 | TRBV19 | . | CASSGKGTVGGTQYF | TGTGCCAGTAGTGGGAAAGGGACAGTCGGGGGGACCCAGTACTTC
. | TRBJ1-1 | TRBV10-3 | . | CAISTTGNTEAFF | TGTGCCATCAGTACGACAGGGAACACTGAAGCTTTCTTT
. | TRBJ1-2 | TRBV23-1 | . | CASSQKRDPGYGYTF | TGCGCCAGCAGTCAAAAGAGGGATCCAGGCTATGGCTACACCTTC
. | TRBJ1-1 | TRBV7-9 | TRBD1 | CASSDLGTAYEAFF | TGTGCCAGCAGCGACCTTGGGACAGCTTATGAAGCTTTCTTT
. | TRBJ2-6 | TRBV15 | . | CATSRDKQGVGGANVLTF | TGTGCCACCAGCAGAGATAAACAGGGTGTCGGTGGGGCCAACGTCCTGACTTTC
. | TRBJ1-3 | TRBV7-6 | . | CASSSRERGNTIYF | TGTGCCAGCAGCTCGAGGGAAAGGGGAAACACCATATATTTT
. | TRBJ1-1 | TRBV29-1 | TRBD1 | CSVDYGTAVGAFF | TGCAGCGTGGACTACGGGACAGCGGTTGGGGCTTTCTTT
. | TRBJ1-2 | TRBV10-3 | TRBD1 | CAISEGRARGHGYTF | TGTGCCATCAGTGAGGGTAGGGCCAGGGGGCATGGCTACACCTTC